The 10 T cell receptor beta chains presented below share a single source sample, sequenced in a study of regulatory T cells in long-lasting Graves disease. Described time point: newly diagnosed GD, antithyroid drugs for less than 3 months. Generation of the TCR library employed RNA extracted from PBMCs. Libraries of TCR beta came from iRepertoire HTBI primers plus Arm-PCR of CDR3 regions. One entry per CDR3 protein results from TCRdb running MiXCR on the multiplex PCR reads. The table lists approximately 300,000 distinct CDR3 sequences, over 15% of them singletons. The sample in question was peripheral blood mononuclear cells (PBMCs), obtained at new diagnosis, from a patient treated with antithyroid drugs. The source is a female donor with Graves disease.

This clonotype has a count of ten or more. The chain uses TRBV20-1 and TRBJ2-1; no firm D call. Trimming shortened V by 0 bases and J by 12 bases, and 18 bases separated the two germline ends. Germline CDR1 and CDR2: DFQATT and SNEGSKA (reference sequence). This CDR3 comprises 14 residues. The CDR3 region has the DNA TGCAGTGCTAGAGATAGCCCCCTCTACTGGGGGCAGTTCTTC. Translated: CSARDSPLYWGQFF.

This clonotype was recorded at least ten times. The CDR3 region is CASSPEQYF. The CDR3 region has the DNA TGCGCCAGCAGCCCAGAGCAGTACTTC. The chain combines TRBV5-1 with TRBJ2-7, with D uncertain. Germline CDR1 reads SGHRS; CDR2 reads YFSETQ. V dropped 4 bases and J dropped 7 bases, with 3 bases sitting between them. CDR3 length: 9 residues.

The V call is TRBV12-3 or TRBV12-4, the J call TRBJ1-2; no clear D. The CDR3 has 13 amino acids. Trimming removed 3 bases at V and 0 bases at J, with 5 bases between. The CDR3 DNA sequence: TGTGCCAGCAGTTTGCAAGCTAACTATGGCTACACCTTC. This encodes CASSLQANYGYTF.

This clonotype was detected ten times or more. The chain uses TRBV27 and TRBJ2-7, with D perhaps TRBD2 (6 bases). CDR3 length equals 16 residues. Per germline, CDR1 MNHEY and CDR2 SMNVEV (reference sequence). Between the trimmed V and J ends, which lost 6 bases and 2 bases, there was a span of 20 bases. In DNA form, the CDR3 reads TGTGCCAGCAGGGGGTCGGAGGGGAAAAAGCCCTACGAGCAGTACTTC. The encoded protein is CASRGSEGKKPYEQYF.

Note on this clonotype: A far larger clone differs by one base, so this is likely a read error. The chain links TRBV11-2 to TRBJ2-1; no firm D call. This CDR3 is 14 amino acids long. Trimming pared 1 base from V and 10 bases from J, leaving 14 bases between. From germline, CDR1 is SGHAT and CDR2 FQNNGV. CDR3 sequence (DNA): TGTGCCAGCAGCTTAGGGTCGAGCTCCTACGAGCAGTTCTTC. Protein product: CASSLGSSSYEQFF.

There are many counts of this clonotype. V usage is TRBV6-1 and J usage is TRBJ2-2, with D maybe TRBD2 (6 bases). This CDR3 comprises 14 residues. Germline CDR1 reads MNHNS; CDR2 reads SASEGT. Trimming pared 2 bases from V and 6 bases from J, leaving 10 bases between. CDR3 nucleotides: TGTGCCAGCAGTGAATGGGACTTAGCCGGGGAGCTGTTTTTT. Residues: CASSEWDLAGELFF.

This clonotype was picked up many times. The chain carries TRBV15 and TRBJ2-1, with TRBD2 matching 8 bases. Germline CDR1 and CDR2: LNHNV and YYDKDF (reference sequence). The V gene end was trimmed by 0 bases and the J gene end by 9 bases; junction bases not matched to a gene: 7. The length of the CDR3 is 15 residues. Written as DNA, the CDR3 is TGTGCCACCAGCAGAGATCGGGGGGCGGGGGGTGAGCAGTTCTTC. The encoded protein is CATSRDRGAGGEQFF.

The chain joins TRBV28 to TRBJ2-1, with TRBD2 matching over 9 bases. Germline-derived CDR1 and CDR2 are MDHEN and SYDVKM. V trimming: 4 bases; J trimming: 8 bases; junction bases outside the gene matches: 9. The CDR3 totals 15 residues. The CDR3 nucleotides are TGTGCCAGCAGTTACTCGACTAGCGGAGGGGATGAGCAGTTCTTC. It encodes CASSYSTSGGDEQFF. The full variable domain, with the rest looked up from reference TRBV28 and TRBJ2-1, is DVKVTQSSRYLVKRTGEKVFLECVQDMDHENMFWYRQDPGLGLRLIYFSYDVKMKEKGDIPEGYSVSREKKERFSLILESASTNQTSMYLCASSYSTSGGDEQFFGPGTRLTVL.

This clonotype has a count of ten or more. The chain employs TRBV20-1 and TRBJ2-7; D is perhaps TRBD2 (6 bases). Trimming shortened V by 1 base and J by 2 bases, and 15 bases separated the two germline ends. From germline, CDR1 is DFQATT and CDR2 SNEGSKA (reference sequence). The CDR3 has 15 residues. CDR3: CSARGRGMGAYEQYF. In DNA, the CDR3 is TGCAGTGCTAGAGGTCGCGGGATGGGGGCCTACGAGCAGTACTTC.

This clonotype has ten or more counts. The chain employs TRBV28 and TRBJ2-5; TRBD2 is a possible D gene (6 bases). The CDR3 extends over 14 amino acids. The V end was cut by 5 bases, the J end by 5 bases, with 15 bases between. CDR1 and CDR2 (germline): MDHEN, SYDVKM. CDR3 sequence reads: CASSRDRRGETQYF. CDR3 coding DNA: TGTGCCAGCAGTCGAGACAGACGGGGGGAGACCCAGTACTTC.